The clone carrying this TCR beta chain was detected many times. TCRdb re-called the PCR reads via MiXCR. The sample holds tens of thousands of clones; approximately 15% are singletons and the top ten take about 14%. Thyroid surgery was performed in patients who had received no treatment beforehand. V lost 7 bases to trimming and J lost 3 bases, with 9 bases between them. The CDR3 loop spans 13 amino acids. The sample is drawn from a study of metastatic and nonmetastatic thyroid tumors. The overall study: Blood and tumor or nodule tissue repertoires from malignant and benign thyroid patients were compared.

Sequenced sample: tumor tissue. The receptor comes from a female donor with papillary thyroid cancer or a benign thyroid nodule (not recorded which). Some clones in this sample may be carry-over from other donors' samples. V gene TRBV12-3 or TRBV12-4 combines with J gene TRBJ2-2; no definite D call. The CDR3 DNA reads TGTGCCAGCACCCTGAGACACACCGGGGAGCTGTTTTTT. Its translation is CASTLRHTGELFF.